Following are 11 T cell receptor beta chains from one sample sequenced in a study of human CD8 memory T cell subsets. It was UMI-labeled 5' RACE by which the TCR beta libraries were made. From its re-call of the 5' RACE reads, TCRdb lists each CDR3 protein once, without DNA. Its table lists 8,500 to 14,000 distinct CDR3 sequences. The material sequenced was CD8+ T cells from PBMCs. Receptors were obtained from a human donor in good health.

The chain recombines TRBV19 with TRBJ1-5; without DNA, the TCRdb call of TRBD1 cannot be checked. The germline CDR1 and CDR2 sequences are LNHDA and SQIVND (reference sequence). The CDR3 runs to 17 residues. The CDR3 region is CASSPGPGQAINQPQHF.

The chain couples TRBV7-8 to TRBJ2-6; the D call from TCRdb, TRBD1, cannot be confirmed without DNA. CDR1 and CDR2 from the germline V gene are SGHVS and FQNEAQ. The CDR3 extends over 16 amino acids. The CDR3 region is CASSTGTGAGANVLTF.

CDR3 sequence reads: CASEPRRFSQGQPQHF. This chain uses TRBV2 with TRBJ1-5; TCRdb's D call, TRBD1, is unchecked because there is no DNA. This CDR3 spans 16 amino acids. Germline-derived CDR1 and CDR2 are SNHLY and FYNNEI. Looking up the rest from reference TRBV2 and TRBJ1-5 gives the full variable domain: EPEVTQTPSHQVTQMGQEVILRCVPISNHLYFYWYRQILGQKVEFLVSFYNNEISEKSEIFDDQFSVERPDGSNFTLKIRSTKLEDSAMYFCASEPRRFSQGQPQHFGDGTRLSIL.

By frequency, this clonotype registers medium-sized (0.01 to 0.1%). The J gene is TRBJ2-2, the V gene TRBV28; TCRdb proposes TRBD1, but this gene call is untestable without DNA. Looked up from germline, CDR1 is MDHEN and CDR2 is SYDVKM. This CDR3 spans 17 amino acids. The CDR3 spells CASSFRFGTADTGELFF.

The rearrangement uses TRBV12-3 or TRBV12-4 and TRBJ2-1; TCRdb outputs TRBD1, but without DNA this stays unchecked. This CDR3 has 15 amino acids. CDR3 region: CASTPGGLSYNEQFF.

This clonotype is medium-sized by frequency. The chain employs TRBV11-2 and TRBJ2-1; the TCRdb call, TRBD1, lacks DNA for checking. The CDR3 has 13 residues. CDR1 and CDR2 from the germline V gene are SGHAT and FQNNGV. Here the CDR3 reads CASSATAYNEQFF.

This clonotype is deemed medium-sized (0.01 to 0.1%) by its frequency. The V and J genes are TRBV15 and TRBJ2-1. Germline V CDR1 and CDR2: LNHNV, YYDKDF (reference sequence). This CDR3 comprises 13 residues. CDR3 loop: CATSRDLVAEQFF.

The rearrangement links TRBV20-1 to TRBJ1-2; TCRdb's D call, TRBD1, is unchecked because there is no DNA. Germline V lookup: CDR1 DFQATT, CDR2 SNEGSKA (reference sequence). The CDR3 consists of 18 residues. CDR3 protein: CSAYTGTGDLRTLGGYTF.

Its frequency marks this clonotype as medium-sized (0.01 to 0.1%). This chain links TRBV6-6 with TRBJ2-1; the D gene TCRdb calls, TRBD2, cannot be checked with no DNA. Germline CDR1 reads MNHNY; CDR2 reads SVGAGI (reference sequence). The CDR3 extends over 16 amino acids. CDR3 amino acids: CASSYLLAGIDNEQFF.

This clonotype is called medium-sized based on its frequency. This chain links TRBV15 with TRBJ2-2; without DNA, the TCRdb call of TRBD2 cannot be checked. The CDR3 loop spans 17 amino acids. Germline V gene sequence: CDR1 LNHNV, CDR2 YYDKDF (reference sequence). The CDR3 here is CATSRDRMRESTGELFF.

This chain connects TRBV7-8 to TRBJ2-7; TCRdb reports TRBD2, a call that lacks DNA to check it against. Per the germline V gene, CDR1 is SGHVS and CDR2 is FQNEAQ. The CDR3 consists of 13 residues. The CDR3 sequence is CASSLSPSDEQYF.